One and the same sample provided the 16 T cell receptor beta chains below, sequenced in a study of blood T cell repertoires in COVID-19. The protocol was immunoSEQ multiplex PCR, while the TCRdb copy is restricted to in-frame clones and leaves out a portion. The sample holds 250,000 or so clones, around 91% seen once. Material: peripheral blood. These receptors were taken from a woman in her fifties or sixties with COVID-19, enrolled during active disease.

This chain connects TRBV19 to TRBJ2-5, with D possibly being TRBD2 (5 bases). Germline V CDR1 and CDR2: LNHDA, SQIVND (reference sequence). Trimming cost V 1 base and J 5 bases, with 14 bases left between them. This CDR3 is built from 15 residues. The CDR3 DNA reads as TGTGCCAGTAGTATAGCGGGCGGCGGGCAGGAGACCCAGTACTTC. The encoded protein is CASSIAGGGQETQYF.

The chain uses TRBV7-2 and TRBJ1-6; D ambiguous. The CDR3 spans 13 residues. Trimming shortened V by 1 base and J by 6 bases, and 4 bases separated the two germline ends. CDR1 SGHTA and CDR2 FQGNSA come from the germline V gene. CDR3 DNA sequence: TGTGCCAGCAGCTTAGAACTTAATTCACCCCTCCACTTT. Amino acid sequence: CASSLELNSPLHF.

V gene TRBV27 combines with J gene TRBJ1-5, with 7 positions matching TRBD1. Per the germline V gene, CDR1 is MNHEY and CDR2 is SMNVEV (reference sequence). The CDR3 loop spans 15 amino acids. Trimming removed 3 bases from V and 5 bases from J; junction bases left unmatched: 7. The CDR3 region has the DNA TGTGCCAGCAGTTTGTCGGGACAGACTTATCAGCCCCAGCATTTT. Translation gives CASSLSGQTYQPQHF.

The chain joins TRBV4-3 to TRBJ1-1, with 7 bases that match TRBD1. CDR3 size: 13 residues. V trimming: 6 bases; J trimming: 5 bases; junction bases outside the gene matches: 6. Germline lookup yields CDR1 LGHNA and CDR2 YSLEER. CDR3: CASSRTGVTEAFF. The DNA for the CDR3 is TGCGCCAGCAGTCGAACAGGGGTGACTGAAGCTTTCTTT.

The chain carries TRBV6-2 or TRBV6-3 and TRBJ2-3, with TRBD2 matching 8 bases. The CDR3 spans 15 residues. V gave up 1 base and J gave up 5 bases; unmatched junction bases: 5. Germline CDR1 MNHEY, CDR2 SVGEGT. CDR3 protein: CASSYLRGAEDTQYF. The CDR3 DNA reads as TGTGCCAGCAGTTACTTGCGGGGGGCTGAAGATACGCAGTATTTT.

The chain employs TRBV7-6 and TRBJ1-5; TRBD1 might be the D (6 bases). The V gene lost 5 bases and the J gene lost 6 bases, with 14 bases spanning the gap. CDR1 and CDR2 (germline): SGHVS, FNYEAQ. This CDR3 is built from 14 residues. CDR3 region: CASSRTRGAQPQHF. In DNA, the CDR3 is TGTGCCAGCAGCCGGACCAGGGGAGCTCAGCCCCAGCATTTT. Full variable domain (remainder filled in from reference TRBV7-6 and TRBJ1-5): GAGVSQSPRYKVTKRGQDVALRCDPISGHVSLYWYRQALGQGPEFLTYFNYEAQQDKSGLPNDRFSAERPEGSISTLTIQRTEQRDSAMYRCASSRTRGAQPQHFGDGTRLSIL.

The rearrangement joins TRBV5-4 to TRBJ2-3; D not resolved. Per germline, CDR1 SGHNT and CDR2 YYREEE (reference sequence). V was trimmed by 2 bases and J by 1 base, leaving 11 bases between them. CDR3 length: 15 amino acids. CDR3 nucleotide sequence: TGTGCCAGCAGCTTAACGGGTAAGGGCACAGATACGCAGTATTTT. It is translated as CASSLTGKGTDTQYF. Full variable domain (outside the CDR3, taken from reference TRBV5-4 and TRBJ2-3): ETGVTQSPTHLIKTRGQQVTLRCSSQSGHNTVSWYQQALGQGPQFIFQYYREEENGRGNFPPRFSGLQFPNYSSELNVNALELDDSALYLCASSLTGKGTDTQYFGPGTRLTVL.

The chain joins TRBV10-3 to TRBJ2-1; 8 nucleotides agree with TRBD2. J was trimmed by 9 bases and V by 3 bases; bases with no gene match: 13. Germline V gives CDR1 ENHRY, CDR2 SYGVKD. This CDR3 has 16 residues. CDR3 sequence: CAISEESGGPRGEQFF. CDR3 bases: TGTGCCATCAGTGAAGAAAGCGGGGGCCCACGGGGTGAGCAGTTCTTC.

This sequence joins TRBV6-5 and TRBJ1-1; the match to TRBD1 covers 9 bases. The length of the CDR3 is 15 residues. V shed 7 bases and J 4 bases; nucleotides not matched to a gene: 10. Germline CDR1 reads MNHEY; CDR2 reads SVGAGI. For the CDR3, the DNA is TGTGCCAGCATCCGGGACCGGGACAGGGTCACTGAAGCTTTCTTT. Amino acids: CASIRDRDRVTEAFF.

This clone showed up just once. This CDR3 is CASSPTLAGDYEQYF. Written as DNA, the CDR3 is TGTGCCAGCAGCCCGACGCTAGCGGGGGACTACGAGCAGTACTTC. The chain links TRBV7-9 to TRBJ2-7, with TRBD2 matching over 10 bases. The germline V gene encodes CDR1 SEHNR and CDR2 FQNEAQ (reference sequence). This CDR3 is built from 15 residues. V shed 5 bases and J 3 bases; nucleotides not matched to a gene: 7.

The chain uses TRBV7-3 and TRBJ1-1; D is possibly TRBD1 (5 bases). V shed 5 bases and J shed 6 bases, with 13 bases lying between them. Germline V gene sequence: CDR1 SGHTA, CDR2 FQGTGA. This CDR3 is 13 amino acids long. In nucleotides, the CDR3 is TGTGCCAGCAGCAAGGACGTCAGGGCTGAAGCTTTCTTT. Translation gives CASSKDVRAEAFF.

The V gene is TRBV5-4, the J gene TRBJ2-7; no clear D. Trimming removed 3 bases from V and 1 base from J, with 8 bases in between. Germline loops: CDR1 SGHNT, CDR2 YYREEE (reference sequence). The CDR3 sequence is 13 residues long. CDR3 bases: TGTGCCAGCAGCTCAACTACATCCTACGAGCAGTACTTC. Translating it yields CASSSTTSYEQYF.

This chain uses TRBV6-2 or TRBV6-3 with TRBJ2-3, with 8 positions matching TRBD1. Germline V gene lookup returns CDR1 MNHEY and CDR2 SVGEGT. The ends lost 2 bases at V and 5 bases at J; junction bases unmatched: 9. This CDR3 contains 16 residues. The CDR3 is CASSYGDRGGGDTQYF. CDR3 sequence (DNA): TGTGCCAGCAGTTACGGCGACAGGGGCGGTGGAGATACGCAGTATTTT.

The genes are TRBV14 and TRBJ1-3; TRBD1 is a possible D gene (6 bases). In germline, CDR1 is SGHDN, CDR2 FVKESK. V lost 8 bases and J 4 bases, leaving 15 bases between the germline ends. CDR3 size: 14 residues. CDR3 residues: CASPLTGTGNTIYF. The CDR3 DNA follows: TGTGCCAGCCCTTTGACAGGCACAGGAAACACCATATATTTT.

This clone has more than one count but fewer than ten. CDR3 loop: CASSLHRLGANEKLFF. The CDR3 coding sequence is TGCGCCAGCAGCTTGCACAGGCTCGGTGCTAATGAAAAACTGTTTTTT. The chain employs TRBV5-1 and TRBJ1-4; the D gene is possibly TRBD1 (5 bases). V lost 1 base and J lost 3, with 13 bases in between. There are 16 residues in the CDR3. The germline gives CDR1 SGHRS, CDR2 YFSETQ.

The rearrangement links TRBV7-6 to TRBJ2-7; 10 bases match TRBD2. V dropped 5 bases and J dropped 6; count of bases not matched to a gene: 7. This CDR3 has 14 amino acids. From germline, CDR1 is SGHVS and CDR2 FNYEAQ. CDR3 loop: CASSPQRGGPEQYF. In DNA, the CDR3 is TGTGCCAGCAGCCCTCAGCGGGGGGGTCCCGAGCAGTACTTC.